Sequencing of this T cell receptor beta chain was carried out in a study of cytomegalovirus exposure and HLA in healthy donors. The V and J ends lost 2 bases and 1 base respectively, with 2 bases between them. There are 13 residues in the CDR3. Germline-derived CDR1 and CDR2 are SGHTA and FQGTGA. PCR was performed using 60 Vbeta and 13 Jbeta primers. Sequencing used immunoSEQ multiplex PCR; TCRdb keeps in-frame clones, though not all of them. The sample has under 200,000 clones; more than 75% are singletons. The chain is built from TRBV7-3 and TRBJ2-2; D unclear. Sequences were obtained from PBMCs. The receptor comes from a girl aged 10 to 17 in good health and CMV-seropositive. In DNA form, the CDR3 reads TGTGCCAGCAGCTTACGGAACACCGGGGAGCTGTTTTTT. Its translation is CASSLRNTGELFF. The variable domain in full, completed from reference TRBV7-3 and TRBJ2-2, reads GAGVSQTPSNKVTEKGKYVELRCDPISGHTALYWYRQSLGQGPEFLIYFQGTGAADDSGLPNDRFFAVRPEGSVSTLKIQRTERGDSAVYLCASSLRNTGELFFGEGSRLTVL.